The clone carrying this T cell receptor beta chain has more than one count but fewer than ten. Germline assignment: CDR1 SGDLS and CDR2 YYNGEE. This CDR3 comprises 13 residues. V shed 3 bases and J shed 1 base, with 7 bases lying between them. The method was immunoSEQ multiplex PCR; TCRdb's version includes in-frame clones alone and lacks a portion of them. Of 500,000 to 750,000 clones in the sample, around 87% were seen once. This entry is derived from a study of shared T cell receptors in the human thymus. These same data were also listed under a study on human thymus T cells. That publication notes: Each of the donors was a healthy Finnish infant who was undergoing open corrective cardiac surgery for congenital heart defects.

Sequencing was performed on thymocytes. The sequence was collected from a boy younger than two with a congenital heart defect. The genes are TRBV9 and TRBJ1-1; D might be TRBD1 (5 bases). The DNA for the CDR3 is TGTGCCAGCAGCGGGAGGGGGAACACTGAAGCTTTCTTT. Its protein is CASSGRGNTEAFF.